Below, 14 T cell receptor beta chains from the same sample are listed, as sequenced in a study of blood T cell repertoires in COVID-19. Libraries were prepared by immunoSEQ multiplex PCR; TCRdb keeps only in-frame clonotypes and omits some of them. The data hold about 150,000 clones, with about 89% observed a single time. The sample taken for sequencing was peripheral blood. These receptors were taken from a man aged 45-60 years with acute or convalescent COVID-19.

This clone has a handful of counts. V gene TRBV5-6 combines with J gene TRBJ2-2; the D gene is possibly TRBD1 (6 bases). Germline V gene lookup returns CDR1 SGHDT and CDR2 YYEEEE. This CDR3 is built from 16 residues. The V end lost 0 bases, the J end lost 0 bases, and 9 bases lay between the germline ends. In DNA, the CDR3 is TGTGCCAGCAGCTTGGTAGGACAGCCGAACACCGGGGAGCTGTTTTTT. This gives the protein CASSLVGQPNTGELFF.

This sequence joins TRBV7-2 and TRBJ2-3; TRBD2 agrees at 10 bases. This CDR3 has 16 residues. Germline V gene sequence: CDR1 SGHTA, CDR2 FQGNSA. J gave up 6 bases and V 1 base, and 7 bases lay outside the gene matches. CDR3 residues: CASSLGLAGDMDTQYF. The DNA of the CDR3 is TGTGCCAGCAGCTTAGGGCTAGCGGGGGATATGGATACGCAGTATTTT.

The chain joins TRBV11-2 to TRBJ1-5, with 7 bases aligning to TRBD1. There are 13 residues in the CDR3. From germline, CDR1 is SGHAT and CDR2 FQNNGV. The V and J ends lost 5 bases and 4 bases, in that order; junction bases with no gene match: 2. CDR3 in DNA: TGTGCCAGCAGCCAGGGACAGAATCAGCCCCAGCATTTT. The encoded protein is CASSQGQNQPQHF.

The genes are TRBV7-8 and TRBJ1-5, with D hard to call. The CDR3 is 17 amino acids. Trimming removed 5 bases from V and 1 base from J, with 18 bases in between. CDR1 and CDR2 from the germline V gene are SGHVS and FQNEAQ. The CDR3 reads CASSQPRFSDSNQPQHF. The CDR3 DNA reads as TGTGCCAGCAGCCAGCCGAGGTTTTCAGACAGCAATCAGCCCCAGCATTTT.

V gene TRBV6-1 combines with J gene TRBJ1-6, with 8 bases lining up with TRBD1. CDR1 is MNHNS and CDR2 is SASEGT in the germline V gene. The CDR3 consists of 16 residues. Trimming removed 2 bases from V and 7 bases from J; junction bases left unmatched: 7. CDR3 coding DNA: TGTGCCAGCAGTGAACAGGGGGCGCTGGTAAATTCACCCCTCCACTTT. Translated, it gives CASSEQGALVNSPLHF.

The chain recombines TRBV3-1 (or the pseudogene TRBV3-2) with TRBJ2-3; 7 positions match TRBD2. The V segment lost 4 bases and the J segment 3 bases; nucleotides outside the gene matches: 1. The CDR3 runs to 13 residues. The germline CDR1 and CDR2 sequences are LGHDT and YNNKEL (reference sequence). CDR3 coding DNA: TGTGCCAGCAGCCTGGGACTAACAGATACGCAGTATTTT. This gives the protein CASSLGLTDTQYF.

The rearrangement links TRBV5-6 to TRBJ2-7, with TRBD2 matching 7 bases. The CDR3 is 13 amino acids. Germline CDR1 and CDR2: SGHDT and YYEEEE. V lost 2 bases, J lost 5 bases, and 4 bases stayed unmatched. The CDR3 spells CASSFGTNHEQYV. Here the CDR3 DNA reads TGTGCCAGCAGCTTCGGGACTAATCACGAGCAGTACGTC.

The V and J genes are TRBV6-5 and TRBJ1-5; 7 nucleotides align to TRBD1. V trimming: 4 bases; J trimming: 3 bases; junction bases outside the gene matches: 3. The CDR3 covers 14 residues. Germline values: CDR1 MNHEY, CDR2 SVGAGI. For the CDR3, the DNA is TGTGCCAGCAGTTTTGGGACAGCCAATCAGCCCCAGCATTTT. Amino acids: CASSFGTANQPQHF.

The chain has TRBV6-5 and TRBJ1-2, with TRBD1 as a possible D gene (5 bases). Germline CDR1 is MNHEY and CDR2 is SVGAGI. Trimming shortened V by 10 bases and J by 2 bases, and 14 bases separated the two germline ends. This CDR3 comprises 13 residues. The CDR3 coding sequence is TGTGCCACTTATCCCGACAGAAACTATGGCTACACCTTC. Amino acids: CATYPDRNYGYTF.

This chain uses TRBV27 with TRBJ2-4, with a weak D call TRBD1 (7 bases). The germline gives CDR1 MNHEY, CDR2 SMNVEV (reference sequence). The CDR3 is 16 amino acids. Trimming removed 0 bases at V and 8 bases at J, with 17 bases between. In nucleotides, the CDR3 is TGTGCCAGCAGTTTATCGACGGACAGGAGGGGCGACATTCAGTACTTC. Its protein product is CASSLSTDRRGDIQYF.

This chain joins TRBV6-5 and TRBJ1-6, with 9 bases fitting TRBD1. The CDR3 is 15 residues long. V gave up 6 bases and J gave up 5 bases; unmatched junction bases: 5. Germline CDR1 and CDR2: MNHEY and SVGAGI. This CDR3 is CASRGQGGHNSPLHF. The CDR3 DNA reads TGTGCCAGCAGGGGACAGGGAGGCCATAATTCACCCCTCCACTTT.

J is TRBJ1-2 and V is TRBV6-7; D not resolved. TRBV6-7 is placed among ORFs of uncertain function. There are 16 residues in the CDR3. The V and J ends lost 5 bases and 0 bases respectively, with 16 bases between them. CDR3 DNA sequence: TGTGCCAGCAGTCGTAACCTCGGTGATTCTAACTATGGCTACACCTTC. It encodes CASSRNLGDSNYGYTF.

The CDR3 spells CASSSGQESHEQYF. DNA for the CDR3: TGTGCCAGCAGCTCGGGACAGGAATCCCACGAGCAGTACTTC. The chain recombines TRBV7-8 with TRBJ2-7, with 8 bases fitting TRBD1. This CDR3 comprises 14 residues. With V trimmed by 4 bases and J by 5 bases, 7 bases remained unmatched. Germline V CDR1 and CDR2: SGHVS, FQNEAQ.

The gene calls are TRBV7-9 and TRBJ2-2; 8 bases line up with TRBD1. CDR1 is SEHNR and CDR2 is FQNEAQ in the germline V gene (reference sequence). CDR3 size: 15 residues. With 5 bases clipped from V and 0 bases from J, the junction kept 2 bases outside the gene matches. The CDR3: CASSARGPNTGELFF. Here the CDR3 DNA reads TGTGCCAGCAGCGCCAGGGGGCCGAACACCGGGGAGCTGTTTTTT.